The entry below describes one T cell receptor (beta chain). Its antigen is unidentified. Clones were read by immunoSEQ multiplex PCR, and TCRdb kept only the in-frame ones, dropping some. Of more than 2 million clones detected, about 94% appear once; the ten largest clones hold roughly 1%. Trimming took off 4 bases at V and 2 bases at J, with 18 bases between the two ends. Germline lookup yields CDR1 LNHNV and CDR2 YYDKDF (reference sequence). The CDR3 covers 16 residues. Cells designated naive CD8 were CD45RO-negative and were positively selected for CCR7, with terminally differentiated effector memory CD45RA+ cells excluded. HIV-negative, healthy adults without recent acute infections or vaccinations were the donors. This entry comes from a study of shared clonotypes between healthy human individuals. General study findings and limits: What naive subsets generally showed was a larger estimated richness than memory subsets showed.

Sequencing was done on a sample of naive CD8+ T cells sorted from blood. The clonotype comes from a man younger than 30 in good health. The V gene is TRBV15, the J gene TRBJ2-7; D gene unclear. The CDR3 DNA reads TGTGCCACCAGCACTTCCCCGGGTTTCGAAGCCTACGAGCAGTACTTC. This encodes CATSTSPGFEAYEQYF.